The rows below give T cell receptor beta chains drawn from one sample of a study of T-cell reconstitution after alpha-beta-depleted transplantation in children. MiXCR, applied by TCRdb to the PCR reads, yields one record per CDR3 protein. The sample lists 200,000 to 250,000 distinct CDR3 sequences; 6.6% were seen once. The sample consisted of PBMCs, taken before TCRalphabeta/CD19-depleted stem cell transplant. The source of these receptors is a boy between 2 and 10 years old with acute lymphoblastic leukemia, due to receive a stem cell transplant. Each CDR3 is given with its conserved first and last residue. The order of the fields is D gene, clone size, V gene, J gene, CDR3 protein, CDR3 DNA. The D gene is left open where the match is weak. Rows give clone size only sometimes, using once, few, many, or a class for an expanded clone.

D gene: .; clone size: many; V gene: TRBV7-9; J gene: TRBJ2-2; CDR3 protein: CASSLSGAGELFF; CDR3 DNA: TGTGCCAGCAGCTTAAGTGGGGCCGGGGAGCTGTTTTTT
D gene: TRBD1; clone size: many; V gene: TRBV18; J gene: TRBJ2-7; CDR3 protein: CASSPLGTAYEQYF; CDR3 DNA: TGTGCCAGCTCCCCCCTCGGGACAGCCTACGAGCAGTACTTC
D gene: .; clone size: many; V gene: TRBV5-1; J gene: TRBJ2-2; CDR3 protein: CASSREQGNTGELFF; CDR3 DNA: TGCGCCAGCAGCCGGGAACAGGGGAACACCGGGGAGCTGTTTTTT
D gene: .; clone size: many; V gene: TRBV27; J gene: TRBJ2-7; CDR3 protein: CASSFYGHQGEQYF; CDR3 DNA: TGTGCCAGCAGTTTTTATGGACATCAAGGGGAGCAGTACTTC
D gene: TRBD2; clone size: many; V gene: TRBV5-6; J gene: TRBJ2-5; CDR3 protein: CASSLDASGSGSQYF; CDR3 DNA: TGTGCCAGCAGCTTGGATGCTAGCGGGAGTGGGTCCCAGTACTTC
D gene: .; clone size: many; V gene: TRBV7-2; J gene: TRBJ2-4; CDR3 protein: CASTSPRGQNIQYF; CDR3 DNA: TGTGCCAGCACCTCTCCGCGCGGACAGAACATTCAGTACTTC
D gene: .; clone size: few; V gene: TRBV5-1; J gene: TRBJ2-1; CDR3 protein: CASSSQLNEQFF; CDR3 DNA: TGCGCCAGCAGCTCACAGTTAAATGAGCAGTTCTTC
D gene: .; clone size: .; V gene: TRBV20-1; J gene: TRBJ1-5; CDR3 protein: CSAQRESNQPQHF; CDR3 DNA: TGCAGTGCCCAAAGGGAGAGCAATCAGCCCCAGCATTTT
D gene: .; clone size: few; V gene: TRBV6-2/TRBV6-3; J gene: TRBJ1-2; CDR3 protein: CASSPVEGQLTNYGYTF; CDR3 DNA: TGTGCCAGCAGCCCCGTCGAAGGACAGCTTACTAACTATGGCTACACCTTC
D gene: .; clone size: many; V gene: TRBV10-3; J gene: TRBJ2-3; CDR3 protein: CAIDLGGGPGDTQYF; CDR3 DNA: TGTGCCATCGATCTAGGGGGGGGCCCAGGAGATACGCAGTATTTT
D gene: .; clone size: few; V gene: TRBV2; J gene: TRBJ2-1; CDR3 protein: CASSSSAGHSYNEQFF; CDR3 DNA: TGTGCCAGCAGTTCCTCAGCGGGACACTCCTACAATGAGCAGTTCTTC
D gene: .; clone size: many; V gene: TRBV20-1; J gene: TRBJ2-5; CDR3 protein: CSASWMGAKETQYF; CDR3 DNA: TGCAGTGCTAGCTGGATGGGGGCCAAAGAGACCCAGTACTTC
D gene: TRBD2; clone size: many; V gene: TRBV29-1; J gene: TRBJ2-1; CDR3 protein: CSVEKRGGLGEQFF; CDR3 DNA: TGCAGCGTTGAAAAGCGGGGGGGCCTCGGTGAGCAGTTCTTC
D gene: .; clone size: many; V gene: TRBV20-1; J gene: TRBJ2-5; CDR3 protein: CSARVRQVKETQYF; CDR3 DNA: TGCAGTGCTAGAGTAAGGCAGGTTAAAGAGACCCAGTACTTC
D gene: TRBD2; clone size: many; V gene: TRBV5-5; J gene: TRBJ2-3; CDR3 protein: CASSRPFSGKADTQYF; CDR3 DNA: TGTGCCAGCAGCCGCCCATTTAGCGGGAAAGCAGATACGCAGTATTTT
D gene: .; clone size: many; V gene: TRBV12-3/TRBV12-4; J gene: TRBJ1-1; CDR3 protein: CASSLGQVVRAFF; CDR3 DNA: TGTGCCAGCAGTTTAGGGCAGGTCGTCAGGGCTTTCTTT
D gene: TRBD2; clone size: many; V gene: TRBV14; J gene: TRBJ2-1; CDR3 protein: CASTQSGWGGEQFF; CDR3 DNA: TGTGCCAGCACTCAATCGGGATGGGGGGGTGAGCAGTTCTTC
D gene: .; clone size: few; V gene: TRBV10-1; J gene: TRBJ2-1; CDR3 protein: CASSESTGEQFF; CDR3 DNA: TGCGCCAGCAGTGAGTCGACGGGTGAGCAGTTCTTC